Given below is one T cell receptor (beta chain) in context. CDR3 length: 14 residues. Germline V lookup: CDR1 SGHRS, CDR2 YFSETQ. The V and J ends lost 6 bases and 10 bases respectively, with 20 bases between them. This entry belongs to a study of blood T cell repertoires in COVID-19. Turning to the study itself: From the United States, Italy and Spain came samples of acute and convalescent COVID-19. Sources were T cells, B-cell-depleted T cells, or PBMCs; the material itself was cDNA or gDNA.

As originally analysed: Estimates of nucleated cell counts were drawn from the amplification of reference gene primers. Sequencing used immunoSEQ multiplex PCR; TCRdb keeps in-frame clones, though not all of them. V and J calls and clone size are those listed in that table; D and trimming were worked out from the DNA. The sample lists about 250,000 clones; over 75% were seen once. This TCR derives from a man younger than 30 who had recovered from COVID-19. Input material: PBMCs or T cells enriched from blood (not recorded which). The chain recombines TRBV5-1 with TRBJ2-1; tentatively, D is TRBD1 (6 bases). For the CDR3, the DNA is TGCGCCAGCAACCCGAGCAAGGGGGATAGGGAGCAGTTCTTC. This encodes CASNPSKGDREQFF.